This section outlines one TCR beta chain sequence together with its context. The sample comes from a study of human T cells and chemical hapten exposure. TCRdb recomputed calls from the RACE reads with MiXCR, one row per CDR3 protein. The sample has some 340,000 distinct CDR3 sequences, under 8% seen once; the top ten hold around 8.4%. The time point was: patch test 1, 2 weeks after DPC sensitization. Treatment described: therapeutic diphenylcyclopropenone sensitization with weekly scalp DPC. Trimming shortened V by 7 bases and J by 6 bases, and 18 bases separated the two germline ends. The CDR3 consists of 14 residues.

V usage is TRBV12-3 or TRBV12-4 and J usage is TRBJ2-5; the D call may be TRBD1 or TRBD2 (6 bases each). This receptor was obtained from a woman aged 18 to 35 with alopecia areata. Some clones in this sample may be carry-over from other donors' samples. The material was whole blood, obtained in connection with sensitization to the hapten diphenylcyclopropenone (DPC). Here the CDR3 reads CASTLEGGVKTQYF. In DNA, the CDR3 is TGTGCCAGCACTTTGGAGGGGGGCGTGAAGACCCAGTACTTC.